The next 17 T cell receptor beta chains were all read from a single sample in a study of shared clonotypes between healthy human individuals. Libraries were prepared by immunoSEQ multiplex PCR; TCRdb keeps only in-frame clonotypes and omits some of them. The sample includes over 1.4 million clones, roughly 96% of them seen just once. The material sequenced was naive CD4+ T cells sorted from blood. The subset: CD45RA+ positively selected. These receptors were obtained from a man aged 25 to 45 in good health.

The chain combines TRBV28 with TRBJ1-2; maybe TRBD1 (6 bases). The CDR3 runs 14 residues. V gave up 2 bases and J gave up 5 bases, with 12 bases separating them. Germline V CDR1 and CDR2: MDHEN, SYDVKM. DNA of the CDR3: TGTGCCAGCAGTTTACAGGGGTTTGGATATGGCTACACCTTC. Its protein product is CASSLQGFGYGYTF.

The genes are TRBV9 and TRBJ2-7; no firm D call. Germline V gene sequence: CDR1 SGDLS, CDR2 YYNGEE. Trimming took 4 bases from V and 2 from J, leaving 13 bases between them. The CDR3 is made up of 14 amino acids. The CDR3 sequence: CASSPDPRAYEQYF. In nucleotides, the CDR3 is TGTGCCAGCAGCCCCGACCCAAGGGCCTACGAGCAGTACTTC.

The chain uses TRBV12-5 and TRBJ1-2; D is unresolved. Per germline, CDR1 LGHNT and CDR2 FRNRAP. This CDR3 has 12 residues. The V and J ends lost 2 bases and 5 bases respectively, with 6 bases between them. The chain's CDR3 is CASGLSMYGYTF. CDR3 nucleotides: TGTGCTAGTGGTTTGTCCATGTATGGCTACACCTTC.

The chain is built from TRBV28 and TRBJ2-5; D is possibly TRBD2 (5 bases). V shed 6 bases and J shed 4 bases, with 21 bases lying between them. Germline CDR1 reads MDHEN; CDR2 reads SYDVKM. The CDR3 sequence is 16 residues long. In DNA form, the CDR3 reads TGTGCCAGCAGGGGAGTTAAAAACATCTTCGGAGAGACCCAGTACTTC. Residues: CASRGVKNIFGETQYF.

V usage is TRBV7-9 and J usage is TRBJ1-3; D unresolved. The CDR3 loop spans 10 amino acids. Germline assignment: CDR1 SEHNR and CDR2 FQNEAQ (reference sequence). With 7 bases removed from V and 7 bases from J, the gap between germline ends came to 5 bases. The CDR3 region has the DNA TGTGCCAGCAATCGGAACACCATATATTTT. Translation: CASNRNTIYF.

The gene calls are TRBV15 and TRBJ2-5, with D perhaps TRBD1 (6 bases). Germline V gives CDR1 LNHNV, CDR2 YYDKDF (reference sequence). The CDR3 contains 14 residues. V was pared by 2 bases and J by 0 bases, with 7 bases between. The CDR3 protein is CATSRWTDQETQYF. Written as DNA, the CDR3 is TGTGCCACCAGCAGATGGACAGACCAAGAGACCCAGTACTTC.

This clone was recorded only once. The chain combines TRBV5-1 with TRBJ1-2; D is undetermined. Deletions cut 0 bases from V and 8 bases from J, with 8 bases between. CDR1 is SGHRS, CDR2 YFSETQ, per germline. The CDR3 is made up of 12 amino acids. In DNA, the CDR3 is TGCGCCAGCAGCTTGGTCGGGGAAGGCTACACCTTC. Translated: CASSLVGEGYTF.

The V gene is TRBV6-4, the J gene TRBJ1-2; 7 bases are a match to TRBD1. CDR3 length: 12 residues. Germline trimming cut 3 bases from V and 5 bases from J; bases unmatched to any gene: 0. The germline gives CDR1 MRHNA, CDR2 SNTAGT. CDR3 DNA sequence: TGTGCCAGCAGTGAACAGGGGTATGGCTACACCTTC. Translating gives CASSEQGYGYTF.

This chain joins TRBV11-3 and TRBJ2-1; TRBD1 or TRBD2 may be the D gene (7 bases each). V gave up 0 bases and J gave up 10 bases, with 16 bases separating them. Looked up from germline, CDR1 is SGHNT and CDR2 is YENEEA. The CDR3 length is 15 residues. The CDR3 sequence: CASSLDSQGGGEQFF. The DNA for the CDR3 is TGTGCCAGCAGCTTAGATTCCCAGGGGGGGGGAGAGCAGTTCTTC.

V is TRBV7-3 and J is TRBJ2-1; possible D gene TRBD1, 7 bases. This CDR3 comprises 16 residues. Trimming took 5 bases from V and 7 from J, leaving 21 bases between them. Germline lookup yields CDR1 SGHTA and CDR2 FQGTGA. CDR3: CASSPQQGRRENEQFF. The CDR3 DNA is TGTGCCAGCAGCCCGCAACAGGGGAGGAGGGAGAATGAGCAGTTCTTC.

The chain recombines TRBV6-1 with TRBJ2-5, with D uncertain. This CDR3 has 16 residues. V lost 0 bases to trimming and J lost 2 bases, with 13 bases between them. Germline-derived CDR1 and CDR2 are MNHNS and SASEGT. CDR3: CASSEAPTWGQETQYF. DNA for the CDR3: TGTGCCAGCAGTGAAGCGCCGACATGGGGACAAGAGACCCAGTACTTC.

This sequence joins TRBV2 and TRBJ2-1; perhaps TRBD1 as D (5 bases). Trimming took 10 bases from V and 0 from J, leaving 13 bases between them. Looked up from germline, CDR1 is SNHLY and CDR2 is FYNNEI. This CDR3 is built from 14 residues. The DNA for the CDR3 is TGTGCCATTCCGGACACAAACTCCTACAATGAGCAGTTCTTC. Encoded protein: CAIPDTNSYNEQFF.

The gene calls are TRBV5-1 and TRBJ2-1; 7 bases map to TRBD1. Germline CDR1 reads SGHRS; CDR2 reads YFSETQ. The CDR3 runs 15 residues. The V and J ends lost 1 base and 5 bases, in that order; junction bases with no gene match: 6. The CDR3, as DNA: TGCGCCAGCAGCTTGCCAACAGGGGTCGACAATGAGCAGTTCTTC. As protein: CASSLPTGVDNEQFF.

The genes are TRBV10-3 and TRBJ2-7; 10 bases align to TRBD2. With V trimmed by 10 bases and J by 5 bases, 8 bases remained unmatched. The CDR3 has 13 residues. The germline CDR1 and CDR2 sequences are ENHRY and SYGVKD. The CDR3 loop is CATKREGRDEQYF. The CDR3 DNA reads TGTGCCACCAAGCGGGAGGGCCGCGACGAGCAGTACTTC.

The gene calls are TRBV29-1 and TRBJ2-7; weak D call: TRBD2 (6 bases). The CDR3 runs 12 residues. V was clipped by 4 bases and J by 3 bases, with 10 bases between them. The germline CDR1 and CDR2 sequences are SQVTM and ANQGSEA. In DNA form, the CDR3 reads TGCAGCGTTGGGGACTGGAACTACGAGCAGTACTTC. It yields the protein CSVGDWNYEQYF.

The CDR3 bases are TGTGCCAGCAGCTTAGTTGCAAAACGCACAGATACGCAGTATTTT. It yields the protein CASSLVAKRTDTQYF. The chain recombines TRBV7-2 with TRBJ2-3; D is undetermined. The CDR3 extends over 15 amino acids. CDR1 is SGHTA, CDR2 FQGNSA, per germline. Between the trimmed V and J ends, which lost 1 base and 1 base, there was a span of 9 bases.

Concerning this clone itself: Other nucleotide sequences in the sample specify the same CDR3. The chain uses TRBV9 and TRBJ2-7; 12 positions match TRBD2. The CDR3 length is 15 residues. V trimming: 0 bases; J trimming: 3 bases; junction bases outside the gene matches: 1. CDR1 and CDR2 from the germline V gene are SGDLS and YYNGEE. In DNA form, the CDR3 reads TGTGCCAGCAGCGTAGGACTAGCGGGAGACTACGAGCAGTACTTC. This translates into CASSVGLAGDYEQYF.